One TCR beta chain is described in this entry. The junction does not match germline at one end; this may be a read error. The CDR3 loop spans 14 amino acids. Germline V gives CDR1 LGHNA, CDR2 YNFKEQ. TCRdb redid the clone calls on the PCR reads using MiXCR. In the table there are around 89,000 clones, 14% to 15% of which are singletons. This specimen belongs to a study of metastatic and nonmetastatic thyroid tumors. Each patient went into thyroid surgery without having received any treatment. Sequencing input: blood. The TCR was taken from a female donor with papillary thyroid cancer or a benign thyroid nodule (not recorded which). Some clones in this sample may be carry-over from other donors' samples. J is TRBJ1-1 and V is TRBV4-2, with D possibly matching TRBD1 (5 bases). CDR3 region: CASSQGPGPTEPFF. The CDR3 DNA is TGTGCCAGCAGCCAAGGTCCGGGACCCACTGAACCTTTCTTT.